This T cell receptor (beta chain) was recorded in a study of neurological immune-mediated disorders. Study-wide findings and caveats: Grouping of repertoires by phylogeny put those of 18 of 34 multiple sclerosis patients into a single related-CDR3 cluster, a possible signature.

The cDNA was synthesized by 5'RACE incorporating 10-nucleotide random UMIs. TCRdb reprocessed the 5' RACE reads via MiXCR and lists one record per CDR3 protein. Of fewer than 80,000 distinct CDR3 sequences detected, approximately 4.6% appear once; the ten largest clones hold approximately 3.2%. V gave up 1 base and J gave up 4 bases, with 10 bases separating them. The CDR3 runs to 14 residues. Germline loops: CDR1 SGHTA, CDR2 FQGTGA. This clonotype was found many times. The antigen is undetermined. The unsorted libraries originated from 2 million PBMCs that had been stored at -80 C. The source is a woman aged 50 to 60 with multiple sclerosis. Material for sequencing was PBMCs. The gene calls are TRBV7-3 and TRBJ2-5; no definite D call. The DNA for the CDR3 is TGTGCCAGCAGCTTAAATGGACCGAGAGAGACCCAGTACTTC. It translates to CASSLNGPRETQYF.